Listed below are T cell receptor beta chains from one sample, sequenced in a study of blood T cell repertoires in COVID-19. The protocol was immunoSEQ multiplex PCR, while the TCRdb copy is restricted to in-frame clones and leaves out a portion. The table lists 75,000 to 85,000 clones, 82% of them singletons. Sequencing was performed on peripheral blood. The receptors here all came from a human donor in a cohort sampled during active COVID-19. CDR3s leave out the opening cysteine and the closing phenylalanine or tryptophan. A D gene is named only where the DNA matches it firmly.

TRBV5-1	NA	TRBJ1-3	ASSLGETGRGNTIY
TRBV7-9	NA	TRBJ1-1	ASSLRDTGAAF
TRBV7-2	NA	TRBJ1-2	ASSLGGAVYGYT
TRBV9	TRBD1	TRBJ1-6	ASSPQTGPNSPLH
TRBV5-1	NA	TRBJ2-7	ASRSTLEQY
TRBV6-5	NA	TRBJ1-2	ASSYMTGRSNYGYT
TRBV10-3	NA	TRBJ1-3	AISVGDIPGNTIY
TRBV5-3	TRBD1	TRBJ1-4	ARSWDRVRRYPPATNEKLF
TRBV3-1/TRBV3-2	NA	TRBJ1-1	ASSPQGMQVTEAF
TRBV6-5	NA	TRBJ1-4	ASSYSGVRKLF
TRBV5-8	NA	TRBJ2-7	ASNPVGGVANLYEQY
TRBV11-2	TRBD1	TRBJ1-2	ASSPEGQGAYGYT
TRBV7-9	TRBD1	TRBJ1-4	ASSPDRGYEKLF
TRBV11-2	NA	TRBJ2-3	ASSPWTATGDTQY
TRBV5-4	NA	TRBJ1-2	ASSLGGRNTNYGYT
TRBV9	TRBD1	TRBJ1-2	ASSVGQGGNYGYT
TRBV5-1	NA	TRBJ2-3	ASRSFAGSPDTQY
TRBV7-3	NA	TRBJ2-1	ASSSSPGGGLGEQF
TRBV5-5	TRBD1	TRBJ1-6	ASSWATGGNSPLH
TRBV3-1/TRBV3-2	NA	TRBJ2-7	ASSQAPAGRGEQY
TRBV29-1	TRBD1	TRBJ2-1	SVTGTGGMSYNEQF
TRBV7-2	NA	TRBJ1-5	ASSSGGVGNQPQH
TRBV19	NA	TRBJ1-2	ASSREPGSYGYT
TRBV29-1	TRBD1	TRBJ2-2	SGRTGAGELF
TRBV7-2	NA	TRBJ2-7	ASSPRGYEQY
TRBV29-1	NA	TRBJ1-2	SVPGGPRGYGYT
TRBV7-8	NA	TRBJ2-3	ATSGYADTQY
TRBV7-2	NA	TRBJ1-3	ASSRWPPVSGNTIY
TRBV6-6	TRBD1	TRBJ1-1	ASSYKDRAPPAF
TRBV27	NA	TRBJ1-6	ASSITPSDSPLH
TRBV9	TRBD1	TRBJ1-3	ASSVGRTRQGGSGNTIY
TRBV9	NA	TRBJ1-1	ASSVSPNTEAF
TRBV2	NA	TRBJ2-5	ASSPGGTGETQY
TRBV19	NA	TRBJ1-5	ASRGSGGVQPQH
TRBV7-3	NA	TRBJ1-2	ASSPEGGGYT
TRBV5-1	NA	TRBJ2-7	ASSFYRGGLYEQY
TRBV27	TRBD1	TRBJ2-1	ASSFWPPGQGFDEQF
TRBV7-2	NA	TRBJ1-4	ASSSLTGEKLF
TRBV10-3	NA	TRBJ2-7	AINRQGGEQY
TRBV6-5	NA	TRBJ2-5	ASNRVGQETQY
TRBV18	NA	TRBJ2-7	ASRIADHYEQY
TRBV7-8	TRBD2	TRBJ2-3	ASSPRGVTDTQY
TRBV7-2	TRBD1	TRBJ1-1	ASSWDRRLNTEAF
TRBV19	NA	TRBJ1-5	ASSISRQPQH
TRBV7-2	TRBD1	TRBJ1-1	ASSSLPGQGQAF
TRBV6-5	NA	TRBJ1-2	ASSSNQGLGYGYT
TRBV5-6	TRBD1	TRBJ2-7	ASSRTGTGRTYEQY
TRBV5-1	NA	TRBJ1-3	ASSLEARNSGNTIY
TRBV11-2	NA	TRBJ1-1	ASSSGQNTEAF
TRBV2	TRBD1	TRBJ1-1	ASKQGPTMNTEAF
TRBV5-1	NA	TRBJ1-3	ASSLNEQGYSGNTIY
TRBV7-9	NA	TRBJ1-6	ASSLMGDSPLH
TRBV5-6	NA	TRBJ1-1	ASSLQGSTGEAF